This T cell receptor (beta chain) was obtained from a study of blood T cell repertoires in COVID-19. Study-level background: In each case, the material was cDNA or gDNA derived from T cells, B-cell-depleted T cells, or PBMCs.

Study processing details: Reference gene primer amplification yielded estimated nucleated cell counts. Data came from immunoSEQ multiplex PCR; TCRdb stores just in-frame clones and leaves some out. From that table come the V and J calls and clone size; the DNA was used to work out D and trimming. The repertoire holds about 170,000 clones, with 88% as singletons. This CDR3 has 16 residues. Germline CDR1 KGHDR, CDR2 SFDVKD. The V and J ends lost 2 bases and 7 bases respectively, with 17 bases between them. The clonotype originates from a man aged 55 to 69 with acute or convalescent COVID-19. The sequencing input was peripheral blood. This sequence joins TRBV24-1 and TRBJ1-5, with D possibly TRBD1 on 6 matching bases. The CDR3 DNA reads TGTGCCACCAGTGATTCTACAGGGTTCTACGACCAGCCCCAGCATTTT. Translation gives CATSDSTGFYDQPQHF.